Following are 28 T cell receptor beta chains from one sample sequenced in a study of Graves' ophthalmopathy and Graves' hyperthyroidism. Amplification of TCR beta CDR3 regions used RNA transcripts. Second-round multiplex PCR followed a first-round RT-PCR using HTBI primers. TCRdb reprocessed the multiplex PCR reads via MiXCR and lists one record per CDR3 protein. Among over 500,000 distinct CDR3 sequences listed, 22% were seen once. The specimen was peripheral blood. All receptors derive from a woman aged 18-29 years with stable Graves' hyperthyroidism. Some clones in this sample may be carry-over from other donors' samples.

The V gene is TRBV19, the J gene TRBJ2-2; TRBD1 matches 7 bases. V trimming: 4 bases; J trimming: 4 bases; junction bases outside the gene matches: 6. This CDR3 is built from 15 residues. Germline V gene lookup returns CDR1 LNHDA and CDR2 SQIVND (reference sequence). CDR3 coding DNA: TGTGCCAGTAGTAGACAGGGATTCCGCACCGGGGAGCTGTTTTTT. Residues: CASSRQGFRTGELFF.

This clonotype has ten or more counts. This chain links TRBV12-3 or TRBV12-4 with TRBJ2-6; possibly TRBD1 for D (6 bases). With 3 bases removed from V and 0 bases from J, the gap between germline ends came to 12 bases. CDR3 length equals 17 residues. Written as DNA, the CDR3 is TGTGCCAGCAGTTTCAAGGGGGAAAGCTCTGGGGCCAACGTCCTGACTTTC. Translating it yields CASSFKGESSGANVLTF.

V is TRBV29-1 and J is TRBJ1-1; TRBD1 is a possible D gene (6 bases). V was cut by 5 bases and J by 6 bases, with 10 bases left in between. Germline CDR1 SQVTM, CDR2 ANQGSEA. This CDR3 region has 11 residues. The CDR3 spells CSVLHRAEAFF. The DNA for the CDR3 is TGCAGCGTTTTGCACAGGGCTGAAGCTTTCTTT.

The sample holds many counts of this clonotype. The CDR3 DNA reads as TGCAGTGCTACCCAAACACAGGGGGGGCCTAACTATGGCTACACCTTC. Its protein is CSATQTQGGPNYGYTF. The chain combines TRBV20-1 with TRBJ1-2; TRBD1 matches at 8 bases. CDR1 is DFQATT, CDR2 SNEGSKA, per germline (reference sequence). CDR3 length equals 16 residues. The V segment lost 4 bases and the J segment 0 bases; nucleotides outside the gene matches: 10.

This clonotype was seen at least ten times. One end of the junction fails to match germline, which may point to a read error. The V and J genes are TRBV4-1 and TRBJ1-1; 10 bases fit TRBD1. The CDR3 loop spans 15 amino acids. The germline V gene has CDR1 MGHRA and CDR2 YSYEKL. DNA of the CDR3: TGCGCCAGCAGCCAAGATGAGCGGGACAGGGGTTTTAGGGTCTTT. Translated, it gives CASSQDERDRGFRVF.

The chain employs TRBV24-1 and TRBJ2-7; D may be TRBD1 (5 bases). Germline V gene sequence: CDR1 KGHDR, CDR2 SFDVKD. V was trimmed by 5 bases and J by 2 bases, leaving 9 bases between them. This CDR3 has 13 amino acids. In nucleotides, the CDR3 is TGTGCCACCAGTGGGGGCACAACCTACGAGCAGTACTTC. This codes for CATSGGTTYEQYF.

This clonotype occurred many times. This chain joins TRBV6-2 or TRBV6-3 and TRBJ1-1, with D unresolved. Deletions cut 4 bases from V and 7 bases from J, with 10 bases between. The CDR3 loop spans 12 amino acids. Germline CDR1 and CDR2: MNHEY and SVGEGT. The CDR3 region is CASSSPLLEAFF. The CDR3 region has the DNA TGTGCCAGCAGTTCACCCTTACTTGAAGCTTTCTTT.

This clonotype came up many times. This chain connects TRBV7-8 to TRBJ2-7, with 10 bases identical to TRBD2. The V gene end was trimmed by 0 bases and the J gene end by 3 bases; junction bases not matched to a gene: 5. The CDR3 totals 16 residues. CDR1 is SGHVS and CDR2 is FQNEAQ in the germline V gene. The CDR3 is CASSLAWSSGSYEQYF. The CDR3 DNA reads TGTGCCAGCAGCTTAGCGTGGTCTAGCGGGAGCTACGAGCAGTACTTC.

This clonotype appeared a few times. This rearrangement joins TRBV20-1 to TRBJ1-1; unclear D gene. This CDR3 spans 14 amino acids. Trimming shortened V by 4 bases and J by 0 bases, and 12 bases separated the two germline ends. The germline V gene encodes CDR1 DFQATT and CDR2 SNEGSKA (reference sequence). For the CDR3, the DNA is TGCAGTGCTATTAGGGAAGGCATGAACACTGAAGCTTTCTTT. Its protein is CSAIREGMNTEAFF.

The chain couples TRBV6-2 or TRBV6-3 to TRBJ2-5; 7 positions agree with TRBD1. The trim removed 11 bases at V and 4 bases at J, leaving 10 bases unmatched. The CDR3 length is 13 residues. The germline CDR1 and CDR2 sequences are MNHEY and SVGEGT. CDR3 DNA sequence: TGTGCCTGCACCGGGACAGCACGAGAGACCCAGTACTTC. It translates to CACTGTARETQYF.

This clonotype was recorded at least ten times. The DNA of the CDR3 is TGTGCCAGCAGTGAAAGGACTAGTTTGGAGACCCAGTACTTC. It yields the protein CASSERTSLETQYF. The chain links TRBV6-1 to TRBJ2-5, with TRBD2 matching over 7 bases. Germline loops: CDR1 MNHNS, CDR2 SASEGT. V was pared by 2 bases and J by 5 bases, with 5 bases of the junction left unmatched. The CDR3 spans 14 residues.

This clonotype was picked up many times. The chain carries TRBV30 and TRBJ1-3, with 7 positions matching TRBD1. The CDR3 is made up of 14 amino acids. In germline, CDR1 is GTSNPN, CDR2 SVGIG (reference sequence). The junction had 7 bases not matched to a gene; V was cut back by 5 bases and J by 3 bases. Here the CDR3 DNA reads TGTGCCTGGGCCCGGACAGGCGTTGGAAACACCATATATTTT. This encodes CAWARTGVGNTIYF.

This clonotype has ten or more counts. V gene TRBV25-1 combines with J gene TRBJ1-5; D remains ambiguous. The CDR3 totals 14 residues. Germline CDR1 MGHDK, CDR2 SYGVNS. V lost 1 base and J lost 2, with 6 bases in between. In DNA form, the CDR3 reads TGTGCCAGCAGTGAATGGGATCGCAATCAGCCCCAGCATTTT. It yields the protein CASSEWDRNQPQHF.

The gene calls are TRBV25-1 and TRBJ2-7; 9 bases fit TRBD1. The J segment lost 2 bases and the V segment lost 2 bases, leaving 7 bases of the junction unmatched. Germline V gives CDR1 MGHDK, CDR2 SYGVNS. CDR3 length: 16 residues. The CDR3 DNA is TGTGCCAGCAGTGAACCCTACAGGGGGCAAACCTACGAGCAGTACTTC. It translates to CASSEPYRGQTYEQYF.

This clonotype was seen at least ten times. J is TRBJ1-5 and V is TRBV6-5; 9 nucleotides match TRBD1. Germline V gene sequence: CDR1 MNHEY, CDR2 SVGAGI. V was clipped by 0 bases and J by 0 bases; unmatched bases: 3. The CDR3 consists of 17 residues. The CDR3 sequence is CASSYSGDRDSNQPQHF. In nucleotides, the CDR3 is TGTGCCAGCAGTTACTCAGGGGACAGGGATAGCAATCAGCCCCAGCATTTT.

CDR3 sequence (DNA): TGTGCCATCAGTGATGCCGATTTGAACACTGAAGCTTTCTTT. Protein: CAISDADLNTEAFF. The J gene is TRBJ1-1, the V gene TRBV10-3; D not certain. Germline V gene lookup returns CDR1 ENHRY and CDR2 SYGVKD. The CDR3 is 14 amino acids. V shed 3 bases and J shed 0 bases, with 8 bases lying between them.

This clonotype was seen many times. This chain joins TRBV27 and TRBJ2-7; unclear D gene. Trimming shortened V by 0 bases and J by 4 bases, and 7 bases separated the two germline ends. The CDR3 extends over 13 amino acids. CDR1 and CDR2 (germline): MNHEY, SMNVEV (reference sequence). DNA of the CDR3: TGTGCCAGCAGTTTATCAGGGCGGTACGAGCAGTACTTC. It translates to CASSLSGRYEQYF.

This clonotype was observed a few times. The chain joins TRBV6-1 to TRBJ1-2; 7 positions match TRBD1. The length of the CDR3 is 15 residues. The V gene's germline CDR1 is MNHNS and CDR2 SASEGT. V was pared by 3 bases and J by 4 bases, with 8 bases of the junction left unmatched. This chain's CDR3 is CASSEAGQESYGYTF. CDR3 DNA sequence: TGTGCCAGCAGTGAGGCCGGACAGGAATCCTATGGCTACACCTTC.

This clonotype was seen repeatedly, ten times or more. Sequence at one end of the junction differs from germline and may be a read error. The rearrangement links TRBV30 to TRBJ1-2; D ambiguous. The germline CDR1 and CDR2 sequences are GTSNPN and SVGIG (reference sequence). The CDR3 totals 13 residues. DNA for the CDR3: TGTGCCTGGAGTGTGGGGTGGTACTATGGCTGCACCTTC. Encoded protein: CAWSVGWYYGCTF.

Concerning this clonotype: A read error may be the cause here, since a much bigger clone is one base away. The genes are TRBV28 and TRBJ2-7, with 9 bases matching TRBD1. The CDR3 is made up of 13 amino acids. Germline V gene data show CDR1 as MDHEN and CDR2 as SYDVKM. In DNA, the CDR3 is TGTGCCTGCAGCAACAGGGGGCCCTACGAGCAGTACTTC. Translated: CACSNRGPYEQYF. Drawing the rest from reference TRBV28 and TRBJ2-7, the complete variable domain is DVKVTQSSRYLVKRTGEKVFLECVQDMDHENMFWYRQDPGLGLRLIYFSYDVKMKEKGDIPEGYSVSREKKERFSLILESASTNQTSMYLCACSNRGPYEQYFGPGTRLTVT.

This clonotype occurred many times. The chain links TRBV28 to TRBJ1-5; D gene ambiguous. The CDR3 is 15 residues long. Per germline, CDR1 MDHEN and CDR2 SYDVKM. Trimming pared 3 bases from V and 7 bases from J, leaving 16 bases between. The CDR3 sequence: CASSFAEGLEQPQHF. The CDR3 coding sequence is TGTGCCAGCAGTTTCGCGGAGGGCCTAGAGCAGCCCCAGCATTTT. Full variable domain (outside the CDR3, taken from reference TRBV28 and TRBJ1-5): DVKVTQSSRYLVKRTGEKVFLECVQDMDHENMFWYRQDPGLGLRLIYFSYDVKMKEKGDIPEGYSVSREKKERFSLILESASTNQTSMYLCASSFAEGLEQPQHFGDGTRLSIL.

This clonotype came up many times. This chain links TRBV7-2 with TRBJ2-5, with D unclear. This CDR3 comprises 14 residues. From germline, CDR1 is SGHTA and CDR2 FQGNSA. The V gene lost 1 base and the J gene lost 4 bases, with 10 bases spanning the gap. The CDR3 is CASSLGGRPETQYF. CDR3 DNA sequence: TGTGCCAGCAGCTTAGGTGGCAGACCAGAGACCCAGTACTTC.

This clonotype showed up many times. The V call is TRBV24-1, the J call TRBJ1-1, with a possible D match to TRBD1 (5 bases). V lost 8 bases and J lost 4, with 13 bases in between. This CDR3 is 13 amino acids long. Germline V gene lookup returns CDR1 KGHDR and CDR2 SFDVKD. DNA of the CDR3: TGTGCCACCACCCGGGGCGGTGGCACTGAAGCTTTCTTT. This translates into CATTRGGGTEAFF.

This clonotype was counted at least ten times. V is TRBV5-1 and J is TRBJ1-1; D ambiguous. V was shortened by 2 bases and J by 0 bases, with 11 bases between the two germline ends. This CDR3 has 15 amino acids. The germline gives CDR1 SGHRS, CDR2 YFSETQ. The CDR3 DNA reads TGCGCCAGCAGCTTCGACCGAATAATGAACACTGAAGCTTTCTTT. Translating gives CASSFDRIMNTEAFF.

This chain uses TRBV24-1 with TRBJ2-5; a weak D match, TRBD1 (5 bases). This CDR3 is 13 amino acids long. CDR1 KGHDR and CDR2 SFDVKD come from the germline V gene. V was trimmed by 7 bases and J by 5 bases, leaving 13 bases between them. This CDR3 is CATRSNQGETQYF. CDR3 nucleotide sequence: TGTGCCACCAGGAGTAATCAGGGCGAGACCCAGTACTTC.

This chain's CDR3 is CASSFTSGTGVNTEAFF. The DNA for the CDR3 is TGTGCCAGCAGCTTCACCTCCGGGACAGGGGTGAACACTGAAGCTTTCTTT. The rearrangement joins TRBV11-2 to TRBJ1-1, with 10 bases matching TRBD1. The CDR3 loop spans 17 amino acids. The germline CDR1 and CDR2 sequences are SGHAT and FQNNGV. The trim removed 3 bases at V and 0 bases at J, leaving 7 bases unmatched.

Many counts were recorded for this clonotype. The CDR3 DNA follows: TGTGCCAGCAGGGAAGGACAGCTGGAAGCTTTCTTT. It codes for CASREGQLEAFF. The chain joins TRBV12-3 or TRBV12-4 to TRBJ1-1; possible D gene TRBD1, 6 bases. The V end was cut by 6 bases, the J end by 8 bases, with 13 bases between. The CDR3 totals 12 residues.

This clonotype was seen only a few times. The chain employs TRBV12-3 or TRBV12-4 and TRBJ1-2, with TRBD1 identical over 7 bases. The CDR3 contains 14 residues. The V segment lost 6 bases and the J segment 3 bases; nucleotides outside the gene matches: 7. Written as DNA, the CDR3 is TGTGCCAGCAGCCACCCCGGGACAGACTATGGCTACACCTTC. This codes for CASSHPGTDYGYTF.